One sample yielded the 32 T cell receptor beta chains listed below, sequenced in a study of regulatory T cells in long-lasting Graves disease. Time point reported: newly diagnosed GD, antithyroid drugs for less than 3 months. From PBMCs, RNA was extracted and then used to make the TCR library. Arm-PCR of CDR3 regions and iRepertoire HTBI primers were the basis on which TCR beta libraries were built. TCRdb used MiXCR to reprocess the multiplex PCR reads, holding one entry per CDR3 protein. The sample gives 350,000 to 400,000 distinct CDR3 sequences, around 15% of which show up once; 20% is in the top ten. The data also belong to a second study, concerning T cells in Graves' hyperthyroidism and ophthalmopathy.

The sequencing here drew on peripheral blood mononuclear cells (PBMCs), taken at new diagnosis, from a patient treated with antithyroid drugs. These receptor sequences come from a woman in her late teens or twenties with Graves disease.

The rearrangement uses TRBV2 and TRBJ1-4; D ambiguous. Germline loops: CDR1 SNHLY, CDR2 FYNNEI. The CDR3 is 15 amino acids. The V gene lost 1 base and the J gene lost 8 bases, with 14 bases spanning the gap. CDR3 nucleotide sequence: TGTGCCAGCAGTGAAGTCACAAAATTGTCCGAAAAACTGTTTTTT. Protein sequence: CASSEVTKLSEKLFF. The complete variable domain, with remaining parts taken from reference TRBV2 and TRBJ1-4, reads EPEVTQTPSHQVTQMGQEVILRCVPISNHLYFYWYRQILGQKVEFLVSFYNNEISEKSEIFDDQFSVERPDGSNFTLKIRSTKLEDSAMYFCASSEVTKLSEKLFFGSGTQLSVL.

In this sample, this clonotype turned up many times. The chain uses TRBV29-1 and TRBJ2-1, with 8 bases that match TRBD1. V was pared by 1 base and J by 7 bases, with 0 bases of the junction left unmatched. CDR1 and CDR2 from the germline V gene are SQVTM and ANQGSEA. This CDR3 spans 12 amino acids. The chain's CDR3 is CSVEGTGNEQFF. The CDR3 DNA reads TGCAGCGTTGAAGGGACAGGGAATGAGCAGTTCTTC.

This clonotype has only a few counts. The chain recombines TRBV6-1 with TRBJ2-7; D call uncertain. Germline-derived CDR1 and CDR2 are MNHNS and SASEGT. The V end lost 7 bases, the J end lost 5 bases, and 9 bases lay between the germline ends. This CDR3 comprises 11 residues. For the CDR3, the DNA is TGTGCCAGCACCCCTAAAAACGAGCAGTACTTC. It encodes CASTPKNEQYF.

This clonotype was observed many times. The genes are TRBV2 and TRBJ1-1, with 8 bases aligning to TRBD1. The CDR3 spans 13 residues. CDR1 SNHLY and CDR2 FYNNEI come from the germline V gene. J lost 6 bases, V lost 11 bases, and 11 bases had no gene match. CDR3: CASQDRVRAEAFF. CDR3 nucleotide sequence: TGTGCCTCCCAGGACAGGGTGCGTGCTGAAGCTTTCTTT.

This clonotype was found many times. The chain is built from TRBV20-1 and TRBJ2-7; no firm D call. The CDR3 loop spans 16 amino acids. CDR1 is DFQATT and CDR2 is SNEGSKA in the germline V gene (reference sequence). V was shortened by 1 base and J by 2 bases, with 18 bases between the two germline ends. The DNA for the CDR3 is TGCAGTGCTAGAGTCGACTCGGCAGGCGCGACCTACGAGCAGTACTTC. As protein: CSARVDSAGATYEQYF.

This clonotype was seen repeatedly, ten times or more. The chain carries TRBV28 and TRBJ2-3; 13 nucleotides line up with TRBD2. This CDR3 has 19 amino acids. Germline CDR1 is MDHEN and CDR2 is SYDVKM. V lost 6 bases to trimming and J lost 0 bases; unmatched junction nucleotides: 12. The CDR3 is CASSISGLAGQSSTDTQYF. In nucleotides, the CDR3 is TGTGCCAGCAGCATCTCGGGACTAGCGGGACAGTCTAGCACAGATACGCAGTATTTT.

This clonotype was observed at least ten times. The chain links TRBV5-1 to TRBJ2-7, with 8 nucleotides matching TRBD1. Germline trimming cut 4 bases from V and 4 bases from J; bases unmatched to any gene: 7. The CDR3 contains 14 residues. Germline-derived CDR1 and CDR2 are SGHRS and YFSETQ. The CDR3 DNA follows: TGCGCCAGCAGCGGATCCGGGACAGGTTACGAGCAGTACTTC. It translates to CASSGSGTGYEQYF.

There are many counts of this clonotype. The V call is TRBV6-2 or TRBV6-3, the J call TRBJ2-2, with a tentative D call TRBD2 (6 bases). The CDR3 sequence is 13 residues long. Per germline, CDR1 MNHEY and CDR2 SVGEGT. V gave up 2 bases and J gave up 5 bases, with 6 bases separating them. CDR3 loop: CASSYRETGELFF. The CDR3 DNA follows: TGTGCCAGCAGTTACCGGGAGACCGGGGAGCTGTTTTTT.

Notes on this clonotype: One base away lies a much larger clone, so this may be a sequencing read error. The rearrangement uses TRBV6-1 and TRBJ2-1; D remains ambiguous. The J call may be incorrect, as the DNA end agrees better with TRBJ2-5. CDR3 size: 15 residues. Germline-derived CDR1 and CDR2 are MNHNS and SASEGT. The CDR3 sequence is CASSPQAGLQETQYF. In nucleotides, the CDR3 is TGTGCCAGCAGTCCCCAGGCAGGTCTCCAAGAGACCCAGTACTTC.

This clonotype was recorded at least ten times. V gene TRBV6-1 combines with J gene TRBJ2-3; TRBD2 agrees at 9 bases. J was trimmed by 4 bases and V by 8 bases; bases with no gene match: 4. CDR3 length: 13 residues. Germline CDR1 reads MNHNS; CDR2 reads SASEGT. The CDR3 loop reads CASLAGSPDTQYF. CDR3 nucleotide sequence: TGTGCCAGCCTAGCGGGGTCTCCAGATACGCAGTATTTT.

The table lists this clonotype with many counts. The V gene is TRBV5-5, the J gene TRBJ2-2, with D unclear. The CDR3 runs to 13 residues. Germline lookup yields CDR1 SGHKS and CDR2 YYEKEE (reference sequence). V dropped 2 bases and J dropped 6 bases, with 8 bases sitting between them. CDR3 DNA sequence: TGTGCCAGCAGCTTTCGGCCCCCCGGGGAGCTGTTTTTT. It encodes CASSFRPPGELFF.

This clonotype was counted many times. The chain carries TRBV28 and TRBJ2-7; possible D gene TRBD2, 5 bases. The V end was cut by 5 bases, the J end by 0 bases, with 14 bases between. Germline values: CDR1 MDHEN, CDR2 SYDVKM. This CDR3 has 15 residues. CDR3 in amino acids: CASSALASPSYEQYF. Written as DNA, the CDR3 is TGTGCCAGCAGTGCTTTAGCGTCCCCCTCCTACGAGCAGTACTTC.

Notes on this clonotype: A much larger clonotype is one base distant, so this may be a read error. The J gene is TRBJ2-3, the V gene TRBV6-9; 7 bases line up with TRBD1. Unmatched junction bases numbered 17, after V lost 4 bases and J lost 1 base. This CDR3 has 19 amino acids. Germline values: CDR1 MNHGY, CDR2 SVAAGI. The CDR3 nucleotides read TGTGCCAGCAGTTTACAAGAGGGGGCGTCGGTGATGGGCACAGATACGCAGTATTTT. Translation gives CASSLQEGASVMGTDTQYF.

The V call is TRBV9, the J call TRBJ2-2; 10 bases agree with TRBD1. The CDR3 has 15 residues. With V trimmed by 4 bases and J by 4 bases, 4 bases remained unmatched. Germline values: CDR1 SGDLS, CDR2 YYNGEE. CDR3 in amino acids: CASSLRQGATGELFF. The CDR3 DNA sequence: TGTGCCAGCAGCCTTCGACAGGGGGCCACCGGGGAGCTGTTTTTT.

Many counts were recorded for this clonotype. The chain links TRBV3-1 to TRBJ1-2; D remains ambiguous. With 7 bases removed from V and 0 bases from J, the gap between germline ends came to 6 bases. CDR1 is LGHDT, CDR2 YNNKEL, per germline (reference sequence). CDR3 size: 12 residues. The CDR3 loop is CASTSPNYGYTF. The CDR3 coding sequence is TGTGCCAGCACCTCACCTAACTATGGCTACACCTTC.

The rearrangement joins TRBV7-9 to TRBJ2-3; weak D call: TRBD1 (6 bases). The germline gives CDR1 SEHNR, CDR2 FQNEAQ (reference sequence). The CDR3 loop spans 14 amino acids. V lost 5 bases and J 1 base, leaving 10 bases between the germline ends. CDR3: CASSLTGCTDTQYF. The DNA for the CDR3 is TGTGCCAGCAGCCTCACAGGGTGCACAGATACGCAGTATTTT.

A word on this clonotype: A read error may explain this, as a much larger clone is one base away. CDR3 nucleotide sequence: TGTGCCAGCAGCTTAGAGACAGGGGGGGCTCAGGAGCAGTTCTTC. Protein product: CASSLETGGAQEQFF. V is TRBV7-9 and J is TRBJ2-1; 9 bases agree with TRBD1. After removal of 1 base from V and 10 bases from J, the junction contained 8 bases not matched to a gene. CDR1 is SEHNR, CDR2 FQNEAQ, per germline (reference sequence). This CDR3 spans 15 amino acids.

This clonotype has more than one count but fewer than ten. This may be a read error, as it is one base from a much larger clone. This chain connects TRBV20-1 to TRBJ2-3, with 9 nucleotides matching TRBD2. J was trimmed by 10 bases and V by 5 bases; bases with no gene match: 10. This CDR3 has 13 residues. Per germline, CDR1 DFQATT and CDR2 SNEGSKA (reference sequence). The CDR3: CSASGTSRGAQYF. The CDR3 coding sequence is TGCAGTGCTTCCGGGACTAGCAGAGGTGCGCAGTATTTT.

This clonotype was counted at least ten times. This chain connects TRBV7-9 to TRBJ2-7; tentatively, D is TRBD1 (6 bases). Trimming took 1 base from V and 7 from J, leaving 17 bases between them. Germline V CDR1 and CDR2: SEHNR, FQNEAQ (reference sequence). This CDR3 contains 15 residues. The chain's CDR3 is CASSLGGRQVLEQYF. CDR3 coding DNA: TGTGCCAGCAGCTTAGGGGGACGACAGGTTCTAGAGCAGTACTTC.

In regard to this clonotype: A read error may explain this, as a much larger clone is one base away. The CDR3 DNA reads as TGCGCCAGCAGCCCGGGACAGGGGGACTATAGCAATCGGCCCCAGCATTTT. Translating it yields CASSPGQGDYSNRPQHF. This rearrangement joins TRBV10-1 to TRBJ1-5; 11 bases are a match to TRBD1. CDR1 and CDR2 from the germline V gene are WNHNN and SYGVQD (reference sequence). The CDR3 is 17 amino acids.

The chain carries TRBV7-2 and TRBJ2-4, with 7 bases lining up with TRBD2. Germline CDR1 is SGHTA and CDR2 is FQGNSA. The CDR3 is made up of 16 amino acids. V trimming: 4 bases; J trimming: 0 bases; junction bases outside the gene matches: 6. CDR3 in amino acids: CASSSRRGLAKNIQYF. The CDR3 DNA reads TGTGCCAGCAGCTCCCGGCGGGGGTTAGCCAAAAACATTCAGTACTTC. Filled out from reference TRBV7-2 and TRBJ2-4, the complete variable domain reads GAGVSQSPSNKVTEKGKDVELRCDPISGHTALYWYRQSLGQGLEFLIYFQGNSAPDKSGLPSDRFSAERTGGSVSTLTIQRTQQEDSAVYLCASSSRRGLAKNIQYFGAGTRLSVL.

Here the CDR3 reads CSVIQGIQETQYF. DNA for the CDR3: TGCAGCGTGATACAGGGAATCCAGGAGACCCAGTACTTC. The genes are TRBV29-1 and TRBJ2-5; D possibly corresponds to TRBD1 (6 bases). The CDR3 runs to 13 residues. The V and J ends lost 6 bases and 5 bases respectively, with 16 bases between them. The germline V gene encodes CDR1 SQVTM and CDR2 ANQGSEA.

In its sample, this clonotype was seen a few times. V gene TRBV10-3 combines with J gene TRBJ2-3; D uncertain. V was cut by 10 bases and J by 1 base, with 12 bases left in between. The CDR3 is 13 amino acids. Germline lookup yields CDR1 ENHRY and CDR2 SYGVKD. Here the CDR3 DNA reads TGTGCCACGCAGGAGTCGGGCACAGATACGCAGTATTTT. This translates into CATQESGTDTQYF.

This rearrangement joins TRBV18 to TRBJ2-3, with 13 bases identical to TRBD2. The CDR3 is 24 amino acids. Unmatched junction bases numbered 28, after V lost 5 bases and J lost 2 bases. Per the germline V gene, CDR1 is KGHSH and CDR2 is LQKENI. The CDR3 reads CASSTADGLAGEWGTRLNTDTQYF. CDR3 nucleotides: TGTGCCAGCTCAACTGCCGACGGACTAGCGGGAGAATGGGGAACTAGGTTGAACACAGATACGCAGTATTTT.

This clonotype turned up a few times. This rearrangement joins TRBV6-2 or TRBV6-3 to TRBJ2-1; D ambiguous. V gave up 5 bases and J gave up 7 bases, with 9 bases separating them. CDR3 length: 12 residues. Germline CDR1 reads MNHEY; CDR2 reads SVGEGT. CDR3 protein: CASSEIRNEQFF. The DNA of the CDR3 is TGTGCCAGCAGTGAAATCAGGAATGAGCAGTTCTTC.

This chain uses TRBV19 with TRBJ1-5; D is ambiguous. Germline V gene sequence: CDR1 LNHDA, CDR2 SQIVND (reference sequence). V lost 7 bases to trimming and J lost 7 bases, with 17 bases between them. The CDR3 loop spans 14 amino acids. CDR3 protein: CASNGYGQWQPQHF. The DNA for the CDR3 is TGTGCCAGTAACGGATATGGGCAGTGGCAGCCCCAGCATTTT.

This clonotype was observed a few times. The CDR3 reads CSKRRRINEQFF. The CDR3 DNA reads as TGCAGTAAAAGACGGAGGATCAATGAGCAGTTCTTC. The chain joins TRBV20-1 to TRBJ2-1; maybe TRBD2 (5 bases). Trimming took off 8 bases at V and 6 bases at J, with 14 bases between the two ends. CDR3 length equals 12 residues. Germline loops: CDR1 DFQATT, CDR2 SNEGSKA (reference sequence).

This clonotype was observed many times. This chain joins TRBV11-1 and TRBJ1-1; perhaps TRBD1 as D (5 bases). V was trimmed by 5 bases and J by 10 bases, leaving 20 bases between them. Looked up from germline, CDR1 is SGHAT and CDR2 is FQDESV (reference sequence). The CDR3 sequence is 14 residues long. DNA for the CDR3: TGTGCCAGCAGCCTTCCCGGGACCCATCCGGGAGCTTTCTTT. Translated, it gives CASSLPGTHPGAFF.

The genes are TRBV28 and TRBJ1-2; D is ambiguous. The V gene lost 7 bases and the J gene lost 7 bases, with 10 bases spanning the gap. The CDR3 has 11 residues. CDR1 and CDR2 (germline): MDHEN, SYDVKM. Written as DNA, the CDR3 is TGTGCCAGCAAAGGAGCGAGTGGCTACACCTTC. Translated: CASKGASGYTF.

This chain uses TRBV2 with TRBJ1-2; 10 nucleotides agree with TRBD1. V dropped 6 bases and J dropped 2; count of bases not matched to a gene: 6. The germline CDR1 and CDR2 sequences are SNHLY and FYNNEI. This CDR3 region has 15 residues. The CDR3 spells CASRRGTGENYGYTF. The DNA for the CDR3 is TGTGCCAGCAGGCGGGGGACAGGGGAAAACTATGGCTACACCTTC.

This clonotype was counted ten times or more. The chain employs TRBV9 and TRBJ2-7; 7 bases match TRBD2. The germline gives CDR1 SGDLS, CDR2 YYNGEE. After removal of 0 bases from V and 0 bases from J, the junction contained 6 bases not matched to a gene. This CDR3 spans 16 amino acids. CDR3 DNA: TGTGCCAGCAGCGTAGGAAATAGCGGGTTCTCCTACGAGCAGTACTTC. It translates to CASSVGNSGFSYEQYF.

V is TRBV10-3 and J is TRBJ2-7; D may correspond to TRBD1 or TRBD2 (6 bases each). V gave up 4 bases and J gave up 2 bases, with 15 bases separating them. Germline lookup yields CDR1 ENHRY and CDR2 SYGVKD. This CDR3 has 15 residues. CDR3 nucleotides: TGTGCCATCAGTGGGAGGGGGACCGAGACCTACGAGCAGTACTTC. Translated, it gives CAISGRGTETYEQYF.